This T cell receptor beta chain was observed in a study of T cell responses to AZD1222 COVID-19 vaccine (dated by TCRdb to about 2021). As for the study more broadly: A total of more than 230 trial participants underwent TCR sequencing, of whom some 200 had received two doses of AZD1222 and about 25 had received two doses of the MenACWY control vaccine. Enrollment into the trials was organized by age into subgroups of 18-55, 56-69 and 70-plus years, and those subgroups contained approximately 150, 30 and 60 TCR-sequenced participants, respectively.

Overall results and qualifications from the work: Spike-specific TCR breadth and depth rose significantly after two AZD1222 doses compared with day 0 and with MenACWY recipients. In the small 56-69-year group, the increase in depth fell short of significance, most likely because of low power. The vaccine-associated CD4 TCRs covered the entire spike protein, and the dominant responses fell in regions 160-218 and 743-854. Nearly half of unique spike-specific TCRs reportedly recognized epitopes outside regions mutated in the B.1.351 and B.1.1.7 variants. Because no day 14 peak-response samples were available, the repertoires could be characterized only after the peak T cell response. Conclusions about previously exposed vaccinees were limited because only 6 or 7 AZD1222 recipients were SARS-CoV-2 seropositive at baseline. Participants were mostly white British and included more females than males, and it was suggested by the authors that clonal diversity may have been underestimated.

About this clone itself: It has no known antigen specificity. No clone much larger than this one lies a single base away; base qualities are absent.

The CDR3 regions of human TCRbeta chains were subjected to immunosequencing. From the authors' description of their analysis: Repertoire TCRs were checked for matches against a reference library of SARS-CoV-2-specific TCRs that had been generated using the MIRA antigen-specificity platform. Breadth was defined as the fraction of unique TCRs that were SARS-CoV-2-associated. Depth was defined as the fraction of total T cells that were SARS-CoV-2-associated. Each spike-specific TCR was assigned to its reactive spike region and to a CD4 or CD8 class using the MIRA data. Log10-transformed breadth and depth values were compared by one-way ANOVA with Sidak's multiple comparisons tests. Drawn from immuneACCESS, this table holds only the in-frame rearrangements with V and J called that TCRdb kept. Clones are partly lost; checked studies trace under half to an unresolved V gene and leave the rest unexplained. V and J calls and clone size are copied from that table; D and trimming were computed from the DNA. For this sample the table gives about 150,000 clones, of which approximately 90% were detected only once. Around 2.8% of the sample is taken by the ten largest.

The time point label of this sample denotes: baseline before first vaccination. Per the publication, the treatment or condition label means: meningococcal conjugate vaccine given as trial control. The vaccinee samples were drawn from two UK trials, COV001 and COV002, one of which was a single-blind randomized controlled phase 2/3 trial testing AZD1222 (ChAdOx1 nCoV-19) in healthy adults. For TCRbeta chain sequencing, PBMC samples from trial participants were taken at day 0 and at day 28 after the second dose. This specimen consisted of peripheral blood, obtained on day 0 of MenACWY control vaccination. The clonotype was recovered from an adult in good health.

For the CDR3, the sequence is CASSADSEANYGYTF. The DNA sequence is TGTGCCAGTAGTGCCGACTCCGAGGCGAACTATGGCTACACCTTC. The chain links TRBV19 with TRBJ1-2; the D gene is unclear. According to the germline V gene (reference sequence), CDR1 reads LNHDA and CDR2 reads SQIVND. There are 15 amino acids in the CDR3, from cysteine to phenylalanine inclusive. Only the CDR3 DNA stays, 45 bases, in frame from base 1. The trim is 5 bases for V and 2 bases for J, with a gap of 15 bases between the germline ends. The variable domain in full, with residues beyond the CDR3 obtained from the reference TRBV19 and TRBJ1-2 genes, is DGGITQSPKYLFRKEGQNVTLSCEQNLNHDAMYWYRQDPGQGLRLIYYSQIVNDFQKGDIAEGYSVSREKKESFPLTVTSAQKNPTAFYLCASSADSEANYGYTFGSGTRLTVV.